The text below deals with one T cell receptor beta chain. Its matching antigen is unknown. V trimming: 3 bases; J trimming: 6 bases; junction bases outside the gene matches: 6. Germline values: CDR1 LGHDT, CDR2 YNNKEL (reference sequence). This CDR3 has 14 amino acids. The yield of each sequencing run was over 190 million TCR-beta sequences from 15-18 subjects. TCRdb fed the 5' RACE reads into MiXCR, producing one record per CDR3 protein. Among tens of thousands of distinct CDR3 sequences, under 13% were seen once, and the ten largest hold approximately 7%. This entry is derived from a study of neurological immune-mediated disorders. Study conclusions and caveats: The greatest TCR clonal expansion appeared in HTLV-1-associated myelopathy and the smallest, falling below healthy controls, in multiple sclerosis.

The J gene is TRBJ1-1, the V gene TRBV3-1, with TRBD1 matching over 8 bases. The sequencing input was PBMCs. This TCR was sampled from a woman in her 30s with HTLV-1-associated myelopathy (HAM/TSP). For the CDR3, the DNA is TGTGCCAGCAGCCATGACAGGGGAGTCGCTGAAGCTTTCTTT. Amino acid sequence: CASSHDRGVAEAFF.